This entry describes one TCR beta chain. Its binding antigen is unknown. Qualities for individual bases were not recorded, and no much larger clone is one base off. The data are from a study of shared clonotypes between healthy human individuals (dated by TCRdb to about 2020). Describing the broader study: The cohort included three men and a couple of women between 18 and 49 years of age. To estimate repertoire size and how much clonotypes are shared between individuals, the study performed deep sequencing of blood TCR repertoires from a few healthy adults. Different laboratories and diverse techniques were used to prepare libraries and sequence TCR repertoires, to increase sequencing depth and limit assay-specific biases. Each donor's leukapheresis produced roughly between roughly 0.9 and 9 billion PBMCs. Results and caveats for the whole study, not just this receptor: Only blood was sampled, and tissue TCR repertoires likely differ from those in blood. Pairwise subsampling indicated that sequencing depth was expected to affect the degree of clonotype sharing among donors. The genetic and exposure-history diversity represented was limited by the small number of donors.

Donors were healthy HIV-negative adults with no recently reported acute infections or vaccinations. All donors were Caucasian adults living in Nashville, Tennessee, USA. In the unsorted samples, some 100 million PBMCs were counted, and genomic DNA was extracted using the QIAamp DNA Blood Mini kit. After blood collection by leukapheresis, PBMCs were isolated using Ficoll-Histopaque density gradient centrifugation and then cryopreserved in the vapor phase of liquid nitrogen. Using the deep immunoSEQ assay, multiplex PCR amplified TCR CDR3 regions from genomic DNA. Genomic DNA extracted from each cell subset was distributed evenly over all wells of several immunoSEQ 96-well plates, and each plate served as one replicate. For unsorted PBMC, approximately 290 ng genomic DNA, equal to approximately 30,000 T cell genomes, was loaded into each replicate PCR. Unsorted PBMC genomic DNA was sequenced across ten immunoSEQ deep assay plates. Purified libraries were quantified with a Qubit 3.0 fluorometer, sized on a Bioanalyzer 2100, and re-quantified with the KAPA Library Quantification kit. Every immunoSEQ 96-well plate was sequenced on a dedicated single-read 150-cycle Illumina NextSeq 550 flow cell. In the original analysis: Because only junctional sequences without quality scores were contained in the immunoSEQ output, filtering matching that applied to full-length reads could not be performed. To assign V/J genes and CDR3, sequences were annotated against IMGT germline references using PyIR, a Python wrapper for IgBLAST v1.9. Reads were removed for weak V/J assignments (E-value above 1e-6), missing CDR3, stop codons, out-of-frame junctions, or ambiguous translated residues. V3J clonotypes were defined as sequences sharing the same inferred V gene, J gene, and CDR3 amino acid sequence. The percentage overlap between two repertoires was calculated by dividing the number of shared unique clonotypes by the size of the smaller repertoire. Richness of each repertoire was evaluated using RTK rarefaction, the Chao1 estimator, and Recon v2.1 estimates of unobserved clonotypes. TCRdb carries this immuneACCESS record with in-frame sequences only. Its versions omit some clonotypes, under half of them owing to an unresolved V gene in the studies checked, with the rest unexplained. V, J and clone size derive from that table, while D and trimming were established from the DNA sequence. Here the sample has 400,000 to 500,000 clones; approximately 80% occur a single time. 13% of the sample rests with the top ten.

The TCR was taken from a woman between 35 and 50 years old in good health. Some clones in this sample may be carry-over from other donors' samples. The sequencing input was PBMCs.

The CDR3: CSAKPSGIYEQYF. The sequence in DNA is TGCAGCGCCAAACCTTCGGGGATCTACGAGCAGTACTTC. The chain uses TRBV29-1 and TRBJ2-7, with TRBD2 tentatively as D gene (5 bases match). A distance of 16 bases separates the germline ends of V and J, which lose 7 bases and 3 bases respectively. CDR1 and CDR2 are drawn from the germline V gene: SQVTM, ANQGSEA. The CDR3, cysteine through phenylalanine, is 13 amino acids long. The retained sequence is limited to the CDR3, 39 bases, with the frame set at the first base.